What follows are 30 T cell receptor beta chains derived from one specimen sequenced in a study of T cell responses to AZD1222 COVID-19 vaccine. The data were produced by immunoSEQ multiplex PCR, yet TCRdb's version contains in-frame clones alone and is incomplete. Among some 150,000 clones listed, approximately 90% were seen once. The sample was peripheral blood, taken after recovery from COVID-19. These receptors came from an adult who had recovered from COVID-19.

This chain links TRBV6-4 with TRBJ2-7; D is unclear. Germline V lookup: CDR1 MRHNA, CDR2 SNTAGT. Trimming took off 2 bases at V and 0 bases at J, with 5 bases between the two ends. CDR3 size: 13 residues. CDR3 sequence reads: CASSDSHSYEQYF. The CDR3 bases are TGTGCCAGCAGTGACAGTCACTCCTACGAGCAGTACTTC.

This chain links TRBV5-6 with TRBJ1-2; 7 nucleotides line up with TRBD1. Trimming at V came to 0 bases and at J to 2 bases, leaving 13 bases not matched to a gene. The length of the CDR3 is 18 residues. The germline V gene has CDR1 SGHDT and CDR2 YYEEEE. The CDR3 DNA sequence: TGTGCCAGCAGCTTGGCCGGGCAGGGGGTGACTAGAAACTATGGCTACACCTTC. The encoded protein is CASSLAGQGVTRNYGYTF.

This sequence joins TRBV7-9 and TRBJ2-5, with 9 bases aligning to TRBD2. Germline assignment: CDR1 SEHNR and CDR2 FQNEAQ (reference sequence). CDR3 length: 17 residues. V was pared by 5 bases and J by 4 bases, with 14 bases of the junction left unmatched. CDR3 residues: CASSPIPKGTSRETQYF. The CDR3 DNA follows: TGTGCCAGCAGCCCCATACCCAAGGGGACTAGCAGAGAGACCCAGTACTTC.

The rearrangement links TRBV4-1 to TRBJ2-7; TRBD2 agrees at 11 bases. There are 16 residues in the CDR3. Germline CDR1 and CDR2: MGHRA and YSYEKL. V trimming: 1 base; J trimming: 3 bases; junction bases outside the gene matches: 5. The CDR3 sequence is CASSQVSSGGYYEQYF. CDR3 nucleotides: TGCGCCAGCAGCCAAGTATCTAGCGGGGGGTACTACGAGCAGTACTTC.

This chain connects TRBV5-4 to TRBJ2-3; 8 positions agree with TRBD2. The ends lost 0 bases at V and 1 base at J; junction bases unmatched: 1. Per germline, CDR1 SGHNT and CDR2 YYREEE (reference sequence). The CDR3 runs 15 residues. The chain's CDR3 is CASSLGSGGTDTQYF. CDR3 nucleotides: TGTGCCAGCAGCTTGGGTAGCGGGGGCACAGATACGCAGTATTTT.

The V call is TRBV19, the J call TRBJ2-7; 9 bases fit TRBD1. Germline values: CDR1 LNHDA, CDR2 SQIVND (reference sequence). V shed 10 bases, J shed 2 bases, and the junction held 6 bases outside the gene matches. CDR3 length: 13 residues. CDR3 in DNA: TGTGCCACCTCGGACAGGGGCCCCTACGAGCAGTACTTC. Translation: CATSDRGPYEQYF.

V and J are TRBV12-3 or TRBV12-4 and TRBJ1-1, with D unresolved. CDR3 size: 11 residues. Trimming shortened V by 6 bases and J by 8 bases, and 10 bases separated the two germline ends. This CDR3 reads CASRRKVEAFF. DNA of the CDR3: TGTGCCAGCAGACGAAAAGTGGAAGCTTTCTTT.

The CDR3 here is CASRRTLGTGDYGYTF. The CDR3 DNA follows: TGTGCCAGCAGACGTACTTTAGGGACAGGAGACTATGGCTACACCTTC. The J gene is TRBJ1-2, the V gene TRBV27, with 8 bases fitting TRBD1. J lost 3 bases, V lost 6 bases, and 12 bases had no gene match. The CDR3 covers 16 residues. CDR1 and CDR2 (germline): MNHEY, SMNVEV (reference sequence).

The J gene is TRBJ1-3, the V gene TRBV3-1 (or the pseudogene TRBV3-2); D uncertain. The CDR3 consists of 14 residues. Germline-derived CDR1 and CDR2 are LGHDT and YNNKEL (reference sequence). V was pared by 4 bases and J by 5 bases, with 12 bases between. The CDR3 here is CASSLPRLRNTIYF. CDR3 DNA sequence: TGTGCCAGCAGCCTTCCCAGGCTCAGAAACACCATATATTTT.

The chain is built from TRBV7-2 and TRBJ1-1; D not resolved. Germline V gene sequence: CDR1 SGHTA, CDR2 FQGNSA. Trimming shortened V by 7 bases and J by 5 bases, and 11 bases separated the two germline ends. This CDR3 spans 12 amino acids. CDR3 sequence reads: CASNPRATEAFF. The CDR3 DNA reads as TGTGCCAGCAATCCGCGGGCTACTGAAGCTTTCTTT.

The rearrangement joins TRBV28 to TRBJ2-7, with D uncertain. V lost 6 bases, J lost 6 bases, and 18 bases lay in between. CDR1 is MDHEN, CDR2 SYDVKM, per germline. The CDR3 length is 14 residues. The CDR3 is CASSTTVTLLEQYF. The DNA for the CDR3 is TGTGCCAGCAGCACGACCGTGACCCTACTCGAGCAGTACTTC.

This clone was found a few times. The CDR3 DNA reads as TGCAGTGCGCGGGCGGAGACTGAAGCTTTCTTT. Its protein is CSARAETEAFF. The V and J genes are TRBV20-1 and TRBJ1-1; D remains unclear. Trimming cost V 6 bases and J 5 bases, with 10 bases left between them. CDR1 and CDR2 (germline): DFQATT, SNEGSKA (reference sequence). The CDR3 runs to 11 residues.

This clone was detected only a few times. J is TRBJ1-5 and V is TRBV28, with 7 bases that match TRBD1. CDR1 is MDHEN and CDR2 is SYDVKM in the germline V gene. Trimming at V came to 1 base and at J to 6 bases, leaving 6 bases not matched to a gene. This CDR3 has 15 amino acids. This chain's CDR3 is CASSLSLTGRQPQHF. CDR3 in DNA: TGTGCCAGCAGTTTATCCCTGACAGGGCGTCAGCCCCAGCATTTT.

The V gene is TRBV7-2, the J gene TRBJ1-2, with unresolved D. The CDR3 contains 14 residues. Germline assignment: CDR1 SGHTA and CDR2 FQGNSA. The germline V and J ends were trimmed by 2 bases and 8 bases, with 15 bases remaining between them. The CDR3 nucleotides read TGTGCCAGCAGCTTAATAGGCACCCACCGAGGCTACACCTTC. Protein: CASSLIGTHRGYTF. The whole variable domain, filled in from reference TRBV7-2 and TRBJ1-2, reads GAGVSQSPSNKVTEKGKDVELRCDPISGHTALYWYRQSLGQGLEFLIYFQGNSAPDKSGLPSDRFSAERTGGSVSTLTIQRTQQEDSAVYLCASSLIGTHRGYTFGSGTRLTVV.

The chain employs TRBV10-2 and TRBJ2-2; D remains unclear. The CDR3 consists of 14 residues. Trimming removed 2 bases at V and 1 base at J, with 5 bases between. Per the germline V gene, CDR1 is WSHSY and CDR2 is SAAADI. The CDR3 DNA reads TGCGCCAGCAGTGAGAGAGTGAACACCGGGGAGCTGTTTTTT. Residues: CASSERVNTGELFF.

The genes are TRBV18 and TRBJ2-5, with TRBD2 matching 11 bases. CDR3 size: 16 residues. Germline CDR1 reads KGHSH; CDR2 reads LQKENI. The trim removed 4 bases at V and 2 bases at J, leaving 6 bases unmatched. CDR3 sequence (DNA): TGTGCCAGCTCACTGCCTAGCGGGGGGTTACAAGAGACCCAGTACTTC. It codes for CASSLPSGGLQETQYF.

The chain is built from TRBV20-1 and TRBJ1-1; D call uncertain. V lost 4 bases and J 3 bases, leaving 6 bases between the germline ends. The germline gives CDR1 DFQATT, CDR2 SNEGSKA (reference sequence). This CDR3 is built from 11 residues. The CDR3 spells CSANRYTEAFF. In DNA form, the CDR3 reads TGCAGTGCTAACAGATACACTGAAGCTTTCTTT.

The rearrangement joins TRBV4-1 to TRBJ2-3; 14 nucleotides agree with TRBD2. The V and J ends lost 4 bases and 4 bases, in that order; junction bases with no gene match: 4. The CDR3 runs 16 residues. In germline, CDR1 is MGHRA, CDR2 YSYEKL. CDR3 DNA: TGCGCCAGCAGCCTATCGACTAGCGGGGGGGCAGATACGCAGTATTTT. Its translation is CASSLSTSGGADTQYF.

This clone was counted between two and nine times. DNA for the CDR3: TGTGCCAGTAGGCTTGGGCAGGGTAGCTATGGCTACACCTTC. Translation gives CASRLGQGSYGYTF. This chain uses TRBV19 with TRBJ1-2; tentatively, D is TRBD1 (5 bases). This CDR3 is 14 amino acids long. Germline V gene sequence: CDR1 LNHDA, CDR2 SQIVND (reference sequence). V shed 6 bases and J shed 4 bases, with 15 bases lying between them.

V and J are TRBV5-1 and TRBJ1-1, with D unclear. The V gene's germline CDR1 is SGHRS and CDR2 YFSETQ. Between the trimmed V and J ends, which lost 0 bases and 5 bases, there was a span of 11 bases. The CDR3 has 14 residues. The CDR3 here is CASSLEGFRTEAFF. The CDR3 nucleotides read TGCGCCAGCAGCTTGGAAGGGTTTCGAACTGAAGCTTTCTTT.

V gene TRBV5-4 combines with J gene TRBJ1-2, with TRBD1 matching 9 bases. With 0 bases clipped from V and 5 bases from J, the junction kept 11 bases outside the gene matches. Germline V lookup: CDR1 SGHNT, CDR2 YYREEE (reference sequence). This CDR3 region has 17 residues. The CDR3 here is CASSLGTRQGGAYGYTF. The DNA for the CDR3 is TGTGCCAGCAGCTTGGGGACTCGACAGGGGGGCGCATATGGCTACACCTTC.

The genes are TRBV28 and TRBJ2-7; 13 nucleotides agree with TRBD2. The germline V gene encodes CDR1 MDHEN and CDR2 SYDVKM. This CDR3 contains 17 residues. The V gene end was trimmed by 5 bases and the J gene end by 2 bases; junction bases not matched to a gene: 9. The chain's CDR3 is CASSRGTSGILTYEQYF. CDR3 sequence (DNA): TGTGCCAGCAGTCGAGGGACTAGCGGGATCTTAACCTACGAGCAGTACTTC.

DNA for the CDR3: TGTGCCAGCAGCTCTCGGGATTCCTACGAGCAGTACTTC. This codes for CASSSRDSYEQYF. This sequence joins TRBV6-5 and TRBJ2-7; D might be TRBD2 (5 bases). CDR1 is MNHEY, CDR2 SVGAGI, per germline. This CDR3 has 13 residues. Trimming removed 6 bases from V and 1 base from J, with 10 bases in between.

CDR3 DNA: TGTGCCAGCAGCGGCCGGGACAGGGCTTATGGCTACACCTTC. It is translated as CASSGRDRAYGYTF. This chain uses TRBV7-9 with TRBJ1-2; 9 bases line up with TRBD1. This CDR3 spans 14 amino acids. Trimming took 5 bases from V and 5 from J; bases not matched to a gene: 6. From germline, CDR1 is SEHNR and CDR2 FQNEAQ (reference sequence).

The chain combines TRBV3-1 (or the pseudogene TRBV3-2) with TRBJ2-2; D unresolved. Germline values: CDR1 LGHDT, CDR2 YNNKEL (reference sequence). The V end lost 1 base, the J end lost 5 bases, and 2 bases lay between the germline ends. The CDR3 covers 12 residues. DNA for the CDR3: TGTGCCAGCAGCCAAGGAACCGGGGAGCTGTTTTTT. It is translated as CASSQGTGELFF.

This sequence joins TRBV29-1 and TRBJ1-1; D is uncertain. The CDR3 totals 11 residues. V shed 8 bases and J shed 1 base, with 8 bases lying between them. CDR1 and CDR2 (germline): SQVTM, ANQGSEA. The CDR3 region is CSPSANTEAFF. CDR3 DNA sequence: TGCAGCCCTTCAGCGAACACTGAAGCTTTCTTT.

The table lists this clone with a count of one. This chain connects TRBV7-2 to TRBJ1-2, with D uncertain. Trimming removed 5 bases at V and 2 bases at J, with 6 bases between. Germline CDR1 reads SGHTA; CDR2 reads FQGNSA. The CDR3 loop spans 12 amino acids. The CDR3 sequence: CASSPLNYGYTF. CDR3 bases: TGTGCCAGCAGCCCTTTAAACTATGGCTACACCTTC.

This clone was detected once. The chain recombines TRBV27 with TRBJ1-1; 7 bases map to TRBD1. Trimming took 1 base from V and 5 from J; bases not matched to a gene: 10. The CDR3 is 16 amino acids. Germline assignment: CDR1 MNHEY and CDR2 SMNVEV (reference sequence). The CDR3 coding sequence is TGTGCCAGCAGTTTATTGCCCGGGACAGTAAAGACTGAAGCTTTCTTT. It specifies CASSLLPGTVKTEAFF.

The V and J genes are TRBV7-3 and TRBJ2-1, with D maybe TRBD2 (6 bases). This CDR3 region has 15 residues. Per the germline V gene, CDR1 is SGHTA and CDR2 is FQGTGA. The V and J ends lost 1 base and 1 base respectively, with 8 bases between them. CDR3 sequence: CASSLMGGSYNEQFF. DNA for the CDR3: TGTGCCAGCAGCTTAATGGGGGGTTCCTACAATGAGCAGTTCTTC.

The CDR3 spells CASSLASDTQYF. The CDR3 coding sequence is TGTGCCAGCAGTTTAGCGTCCGATACGCAGTATTTT. The chain uses TRBV6-5 and TRBJ2-3; D is perhaps TRBD2 (5 bases). Per the germline V gene, CDR1 is MNHEY and CDR2 is SVGAGI. V lost 4 bases, J lost 6 bases, and 8 bases lay in between. CDR3 length: 12 residues.